The 23 T cell receptor beta chains in this list originate from one sample, sequenced in a study of T cell repertoires in cytomegalovirus infection. Their specific antigens are unknown. TCRdb re-called the reads with MiXCR, one entry per CDR3 protein. The sample holds some 310,000 distinct CDR3 sequences; 20% to 30% are singletons and the top ten take 13%. The sequencing used cultured PBMCs, collected from culture after CMV antigen stimulation. Every receptor here comes from a human donor in good health (CMV status not recorded). Some clones in this sample may be carry-over from other donors' samples.

This clonotype occurred many times. The rearrangement joins TRBV7-3 to TRBJ2-1, with 10 bases lining up with TRBD2. The CDR3 is made up of 16 amino acids. Germline V gene sequence: CDR1 SGHTA, CDR2 FQGTGA. V lost 6 bases to trimming and J lost 3 bases; unmatched junction nucleotides: 8. This CDR3 is CASSPSSGSIYNEQFF. DNA of the CDR3: TGTGCCAGCAGTCCATCTAGCGGGAGTATCTACAATGAGCAGTTCTTC.

V and J are TRBV6-1 and TRBJ2-1; tentatively, D is TRBD1 (6 bases). This CDR3 region has 15 residues. Trimming removed 3 bases at V and 11 bases at J, with 20 bases between. Germline values: CDR1 MNHNS, CDR2 SASEGT. CDR3: CASSELRDIPIKQFF. For the CDR3, the DNA is TGTGCCAGCAGTGAGTTGAGGGACATTCCAATCAAGCAGTTCTTC.

This clonotype was picked up many times. The chain joins TRBV6-1 to TRBJ2-1; 11 positions match TRBD2. The germline CDR1 and CDR2 sequences are MNHNS and SASEGT. The trim removed 5 bases at V and 0 bases at J, leaving 9 bases unmatched. The CDR3 has 18 amino acids. CDR3 loop: CASSSRSTSGSSYNEQFF. CDR3 nucleotides: TGTGCCAGCAGTTCGCGATCAACTAGCGGGAGCTCCTACAATGAGCAGTTCTTC.

In its sample, this clonotype was seen many times. This rearrangement joins TRBV7-2 to TRBJ1-4; TRBD1 matches 8 bases. Germline values: CDR1 SGHTA, CDR2 FQGNSA. With V trimmed by 3 bases and J by 8 bases, 5 bases remained unmatched. The CDR3 length is 14 residues. CDR3 nucleotides: TGTGCCAGCAGCTTTACAGGGGGGAGGGAAAAACTGTTTTTT. Amino acids: CASSFTGGREKLFF.

This clonotype was seen only a few times. V usage is TRBV15 and J usage is TRBJ2-1; D is possibly TRBD2 (5 bases). Per germline, CDR1 LNHNV and CDR2 YYDKDF (reference sequence). V lost 5 bases and J lost 9, with 14 bases in between. The CDR3 is 13 residues long. CDR3 region: CATSDRYEGEQFF. CDR3 DNA: TGTGCCACCAGCGACCGTTATGAGGGTGAGCAGTTCTTC.

This clonotype turned up a few times. The chain has TRBV20-1 and TRBJ2-7; the match to TRBD2 covers 9 bases. The V and J ends lost 4 bases and 1 base, in that order; junction bases with no gene match: 2. Germline V CDR1 and CDR2: DFQATT, SNEGSKA (reference sequence). The CDR3 loop spans 13 amino acids. As DNA, the CDR3 is TGCAGTGCTATTAGCGGGGGATCCTACGAGCAGTACTTC. It specifies CSAISGGSYEQYF.

The gene calls are TRBV23-1 and TRBJ2-1; 8 bases map to TRBD2. TRBV23-1 is an open reading frame, and its role is uncertain. This CDR3 contains 18 residues. V shed 2 bases, J shed 1 base, and the junction held 10 bases outside the gene matches. This chain's CDR3 is CASSQPTPPGGSYNEQFF. Written as DNA, the CDR3 is TGCGCCAGCAGTCAACCGACCCCTCCGGGAGGGTCCTACAATGAGCAGTTCTTC.

This clonotype was counted ten times or more. The chain uses TRBV6-1 and TRBJ1-1, with D hard to call. The CDR3 runs 14 residues. V gave up 8 bases and J gave up 1 base, with 14 bases separating them. The V gene's germline CDR1 is MNHNS and CDR2 SASEGT. The CDR3 bases are TGTGCCAGCCACTCAAAATCCTGGAACACTGAAGCTTTCTTT. As protein: CASHSKSWNTEAFF.

The J gene is TRBJ2-7, the V gene TRBV12-3 or TRBV12-4, with TRBD2 identical over 9 bases. This CDR3 has 14 amino acids. The J segment lost 7 bases and the V segment lost 3 bases, leaving 7 bases of the junction unmatched. CDR3 nucleotide sequence: TGTGCCAGCAGTTTTAGCGGGAGATTGGGAGAGCAGTACGTC. Translated: CASSFSGRLGEQYV.

The chain employs TRBV30 and TRBJ2-4; 9 bases agree with TRBD1. The V segment lost 2 bases and the J segment 1 base; nucleotides outside the gene matches: 3. The germline CDR1 and CDR2 sequences are GTSNPN and SVGIG (reference sequence). This CDR3 spans 15 amino acids. The CDR3 is CAWSPGTGAKNIQYF. CDR3 coding DNA: TGTGCCTGGAGTCCCGGGACAGGGGCCAAAAACATTCAGTACTTC.

The chain couples TRBV7-2 to TRBJ2-1, with a possible D match to TRBD2 (6 bases). Looked up from germline, CDR1 is SGHTA and CDR2 is FQGNSA. The CDR3 has 14 amino acids. V was shortened by 2 bases and J by 6 bases, with 11 bases between the two germline ends. The CDR3 DNA reads as TGTGCCAGCAGCTTAACCACTAGCCCCAATGAGCAGTTCTTC. Translation: CASSLTTSPNEQFF.

The chain carries TRBV6-6 and TRBJ2-7; the match to TRBD2 covers 8 bases. Germline V gene data show CDR1 as MNHNY and CDR2 as SVGAGI (reference sequence). CDR3 size: 14 residues. V dropped 5 bases and J dropped 4; count of bases not matched to a gene: 7. The CDR3 coding sequence is TGTGCCAGCAGTCCCAGCGGGAGTCGGTACGAGCAGTACTTC. This translates into CASSPSGSRYEQYF.

This clonotype was observed a single time. This chain links TRBV6-2 or TRBV6-3 with TRBJ2-1, with 12 bases matching TRBD2. This CDR3 has 18 residues. The germline V gene has CDR1 MNHEY and CDR2 SVGEGT. V lost 5 bases and J lost 4; bases outside the gene matches: 12. CDR3 nucleotide sequence: TGTGCCAGCAGTACCAACCCCGGACTAGCGGGGAAGTACAATGAGCAGTTCTTC. As protein: CASSTNPGLAGKYNEQFF.

The chain carries TRBV7-3 and TRBJ2-2, with 13 positions matching TRBD2. Germline CDR1 SGHTA, CDR2 FQGTGA. CDR3 length: 19 amino acids. V lost 4 bases to trimming and J lost 4 bases; unmatched junction nucleotides: 12. The CDR3 DNA is TGTGCCAGCAGCTATAGACGGACTAGCGGGAGTTTAGGCACCGGGGAGCTGTTTTTT. Its translation is CASSYRRTSGSLGTGELFF.

The chain couples TRBV11-2 to TRBJ2-2; TRBD2 matches at 7 bases. There are 17 residues in the CDR3. With 0 bases clipped from V and 4 bases from J, the junction kept 8 bases outside the gene matches. Germline V gene lookup returns CDR1 SGHAT and CDR2 FQNNGV. Written as DNA, the CDR3 is TGTGCCAGCAGCTTAGACGCGGGGGTGCGAGGCACCGGGGAGCTGTTTTTT. This translates into CASSLDAGVRGTGELFF.

The J gene is TRBJ1-1, the V gene TRBV5-4; the D gene is possibly TRBD1 (6 bases). Trimming shortened V by 4 bases and J by 0 bases, and 16 bases separated the two germline ends. CDR1 is SGHNT, CDR2 YYREEE, per germline (reference sequence). There are 16 residues in the CDR3. CDR3 protein: CASSGGTPSMNTEAFF. Here the CDR3 DNA reads TGTGCCAGCAGCGGAGGGACACCTTCCATGAACACTGAAGCTTTCTTT.

This clonotype was observed many times. J is TRBJ2-7 and V is TRBV7-8; D not certain. The germline gives CDR1 SGHVS, CDR2 FQNEAQ. This CDR3 is built from 14 residues. Deletions cut 3 bases from V and 0 bases from J, with 9 bases between. The CDR3 bases are TGTGCCAGCAGCTTGCCAGCGTCCTCCTACGAGCAGTACTTC. Amino acid sequence: CASSLPASSYEQYF.

The rearrangement links TRBV6-2 or TRBV6-3 to TRBJ1-2; D gene uncertain. CDR1 is MNHEY, CDR2 SVGEGT, per germline. V was trimmed by 5 bases and J by 2 bases, leaving 12 bases between them. This CDR3 comprises 14 residues. The DNA for the CDR3 is TGTGCCAGCAGTGACGGGAGGAGAAACTATGGCTACACCTTC. It codes for CASSDGRRNYGYTF.

V is TRBV7-6 and J is TRBJ2-5; weak D call: TRBD1 (6 bases). CDR1 is SGHVS, CDR2 FNYEAQ, per germline. Trimming left V 3 bases short and J 3 bases short, with 11 bases between. The CDR3 is 14 residues long. The CDR3 DNA reads as TGTGCCAGCAGCTTGGGGGCTAGGGAAGAGACCCAGTACTTC. It yields the protein CASSLGAREETQYF.

The chain combines TRBV9 with TRBJ2-5; a possible D gene is TRBD2 (5 bases). CDR3 size: 14 residues. Germline values: CDR1 SGDLS, CDR2 YYNGEE. Trimming took 0 bases from V and 5 from J, leaving 11 bases between them. CDR3 coding DNA: TGTGCCAGCAGCGTAGATTTACTAGAGGAGACCCAGTACTTC. It codes for CASSVDLLEETQYF.

Of note for this clonotype: Its ends do not fully match the called genes, so a read error is possible. The chain carries TRBV2 and TRBJ2-1; unclear D gene. Germline-derived CDR1 and CDR2 are SNHLY and FYNNEI. The CDR3 sequence is 18 residues long. The CDR3 region has the DNA TGTGCCAGCAGTGAAGGGCGGTGGCAGGCCCCGCGTCCGCCGAGCATGATCTTC. It codes for CASSEGRWQAPRPPSMIF.

The gene calls are TRBV6-5 and TRBJ1-6; D unclear. CDR3 length equals 13 residues. CDR1 is MNHEY, CDR2 SVGAGI, per germline. V was clipped by 1 base and J by 9 bases, with 7 bases between them. As DNA, the CDR3 is TGTGCCAGCAGTTACTTCACAGTTTCACCCCTCCACTTT. This translates into CASSYFTVSPLHF.

CDR3 coding DNA: TGTGCCAGCAGGGACAGCTTACTCCTTCGACAAGAGACCCAGTACTTC. Translated: CASRDSLLLRQETQYF. This chain connects TRBV12-3 or TRBV12-4 to TRBJ2-5, with D possibly TRBD1 on 6 matching bases. V was cut by 6 bases and J by 2 bases, with 19 bases left in between. The CDR3 extends over 16 amino acids.